The T cell receptor (beta chain) under discussion was sequenced for a study of shared clonotypes between healthy human individuals (dated by TCRdb to about 2020). Context from the whole study: The cohort included three men and two women between 18 and 49 years of age. For each donor, CD4 naive and CD4 memory were each run on three plates, CD8 naive on two plates, and CD8 memory on one plate. Different laboratories and diverse techniques were used to prepare libraries and sequence TCR repertoires, to increase sequencing depth and limit assay-specific biases. Between about 0.94 and 8.9 billion PBMCs per donor were obtained by leukapheresis. To estimate repertoire size and how much clonotypes are shared between individuals, the study performed deep sequencing of blood TCR repertoires from 4 to 6 healthy adults.

Summary of the overall study and its limitations: Higher generation probabilities were observed for clonotypes shared by all four sorted-subset donors than for non-shared clonotypes. The small number of donors limited the genetic and exposure-history diversity represented. Estimated clonotype richness was generally larger for naive than for memory subsets. When a few donors were compared, the shared fraction of clonotypes was around 4.6% for naive CD4, about 4% for naive CD8, about 2.5% for memory CD4, and about 0.36% for memory CD8. Sampling was restricted to blood, and TCR repertoires in tissue are likely to differ from TCR repertoires in blood. Rarefaction of sorted-subset datasets indicated incomplete sequencing despite the large sequencing depth. Pairwise subsampling led to the expectation that sequencing depth would affect the degree of clonotype sharing among donors.

Using the deep immunoSEQ assay, TCR CDR3 regions were amplified from genomic DNA by multiplex PCR. Genomic DNA extracted from each cell subset was distributed evenly over all wells of several immunoSEQ 96-well plates, and each plate served as one replicate. For sorted subsets, 200 to 250 ng genomic DNA, equal to 25,000 to 35,000 T cell genomes, was loaded into each replicate PCR. The purified libraries were quantified using a Qubit 3.0 fluorometer, sized with a Bioanalyzer 2100, and then quantified again using the KAPA Library Quantification kit. A separate single-read 150-cycle Illumina NextSeq 550 flow cell was used to sequence each immunoSEQ 96-well plate. As for how the authors treated the data: Because the immunoSEQ output held only junctional sequences and lacked quality scores, the filtering could not match the filtering applied to full-length reads. Sequences were annotated with PyIR, a Python wrapper for IgBLAST v1.9, using IMGT germline references to assign V/J genes and CDR3. Reads were removed for weak V/J assignments (E-value above 1e-6), missing CDR3, stop codons, out-of-frame junctions, or ambiguous translated residues. A V3J clonotype was defined by an identical inferred V gene, J gene, and CDR3 amino acid sequence. To compute the percentage overlap between repertoires, the number of shared unique clonotypes was divided by the size of the smaller repertoire. Repertoire richness was assessed with RTK rarefaction, the Chao1 estimator, and Recon v2.1 estimates of unobserved clonotypes. Generation probabilities for all TCRbeta clonotypes obtained by the gDNA method from a few donors were computed using OLGA. Held by TCRdb, this immuneACCESS table contains in-frame sequences only and omits some clones. Under half of the omission traces to an unresolved V gene where checked; the cause of the rest is unknown. That table supplies the V and J calls and clone size; D and trimming were determined from the DNA. This sample has under 550,000 clones in its table, and 90% to 97% of those were observed once. Roughly 0.06% of the sample goes to the ten largest clones.

From the cysteine up to the phenylalanine, the CDR3 has a length of 8 residues. CDR3 DNA only is kept here, 24 bases in frame from base 1. The germline V gene specifies SQVTM as CDR1 and ANQGSEA as CDR2. Between the V and J ends, shortened by 1 base and 14 bases respectively, the junction contains 5 bases. With regard to this clone: What antigen it recognizes has not been identified. The sample holds no much larger clone one base away, and base qualities are not on file.

Healthy HIV-negative adults with no recently reported acute infections or vaccinations were included as donors. Only Caucasian adults living in Nashville, Tennessee, USA were represented among the donors. CD4+ T cells were enriched by magnetic negative selection, after which naive cells were positively selected on CD45RA and the negative fraction was taken as the memory subset. Blood was collected by leukapheresis, and PBMCs were isolated by Ficoll-Histopaque density gradient centrifugation and then cryopreserved in liquid nitrogen vapor phase. Analytical flow cytometry was used to check the purity and quantity of each magnetically sorted T cell population. Genomic DNA was isolated from each sorted fraction and quantified by UV absorbance on a Nanodrop 2000c.

This receptor was obtained from a woman aged 25 to 39 in good health. Sample: naive CD4+ T cells sorted from blood. The cell subset or site label, read with the paper, signifies: CD45RA+ positively selected. The V and J segments used are TRBV29-1 and TRBJ2-5; the D gene cannot be named for sure. In nucleotide form, the sequence is TGCAGCGTTGAAGGCCCTTACTTC. It encodes CSVEGPYF.